The source of this T cell receptor beta chain is a study of T-cell memory formation after mild COVID-19. Study summary: TCR clusters mostly belonged to single donors.

Germline loops: CDR1 MNHEY, CDR2 SVGAGI. V lost 2 bases and J lost 0, with 7 bases in between. The CDR3 has 15 amino acids. General study findings and limits: Clones contracting day 15 to 85 were balanced CD4/CD8; later expanders leaned CD4+. Among contracting clones, CD4+ were mainly CM/EM and CD8+ enriched in EMRA. The finding that pre-infection memory included some responding clones suggested that cross-reactive memory joined.

As concerns this clonotype: Its antigen is currently unknown.

From the 5' RACE reads, TCRdb called clonotypes with MiXCR, one entry per CDR3 protein. In the table there are 250,000 to 400,000 distinct CDR3 sequences, 13% to 15% of which are singletons. Material for sequencing was PBMCs or a T cell subset sorted from them (not recorded which). The clonotype comes from a man in his late teens or twenties who had mild COVID-19 (a few samples of this study predate the infection). Cell type and time point are not known. This chain joins TRBV6-5 and TRBJ2-2, with a weak D call TRBD1 (6 bases). The chain's CDR3 is CASSYRQANTGELFF. The CDR3 nucleotides are TGTGCCAGCAGTTACCGACAGGCGAACACCGGGGAGCTGTTTTTT.